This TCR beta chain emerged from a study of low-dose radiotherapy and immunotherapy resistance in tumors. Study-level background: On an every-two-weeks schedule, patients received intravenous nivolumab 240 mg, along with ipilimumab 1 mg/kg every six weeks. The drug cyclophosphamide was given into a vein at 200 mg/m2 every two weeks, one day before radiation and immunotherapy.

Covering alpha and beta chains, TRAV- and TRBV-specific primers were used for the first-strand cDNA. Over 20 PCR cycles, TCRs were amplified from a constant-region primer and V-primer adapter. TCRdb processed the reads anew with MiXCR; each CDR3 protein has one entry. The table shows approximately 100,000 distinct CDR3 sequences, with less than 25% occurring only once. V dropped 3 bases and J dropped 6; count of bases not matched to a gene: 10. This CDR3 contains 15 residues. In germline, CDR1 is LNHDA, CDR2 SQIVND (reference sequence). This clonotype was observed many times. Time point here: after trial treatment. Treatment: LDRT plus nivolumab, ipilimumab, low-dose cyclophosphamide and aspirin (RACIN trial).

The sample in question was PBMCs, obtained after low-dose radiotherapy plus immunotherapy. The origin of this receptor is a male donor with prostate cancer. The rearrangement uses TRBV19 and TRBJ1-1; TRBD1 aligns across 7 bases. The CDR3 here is CASSMANRGGSEAFF. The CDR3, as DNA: TGTGCCAGTAGTATGGCCAACAGGGGAGGTTCTGAAGCTTTCTTT. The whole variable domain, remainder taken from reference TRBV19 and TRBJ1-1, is DGGITQSPKYLFRKEGQNVTLSCEQNLNHDAMYWYRQDPGQGLRLIYYSQIVNDFQKGDIAEGYSVSREKKESFPLTVTSAQKNPTAFYLCASSMANRGGSEAFFGQGTRLTVV.